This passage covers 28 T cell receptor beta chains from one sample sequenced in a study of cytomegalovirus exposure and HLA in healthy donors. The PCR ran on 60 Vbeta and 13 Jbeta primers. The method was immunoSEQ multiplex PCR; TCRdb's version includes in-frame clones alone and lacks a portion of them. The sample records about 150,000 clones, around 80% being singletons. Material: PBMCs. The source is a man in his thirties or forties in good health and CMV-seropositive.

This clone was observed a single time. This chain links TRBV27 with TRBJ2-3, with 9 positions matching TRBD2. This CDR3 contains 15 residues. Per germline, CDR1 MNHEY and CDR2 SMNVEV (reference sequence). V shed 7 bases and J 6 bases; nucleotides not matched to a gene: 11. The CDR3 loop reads CASKFIAGEADTQYF. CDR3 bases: TGTGCCAGCAAATTTATAGCGGGAGAAGCGGATACGCAGTATTTT.

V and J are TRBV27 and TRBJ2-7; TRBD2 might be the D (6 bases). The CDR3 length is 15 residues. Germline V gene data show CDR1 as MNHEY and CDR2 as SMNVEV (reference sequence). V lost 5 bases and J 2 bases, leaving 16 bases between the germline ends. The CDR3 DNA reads TGTGCCAGCAGTCAAGCCGGGACTGGGGCCTACGAGCAGTACTTC. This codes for CASSQAGTGAYEQYF.

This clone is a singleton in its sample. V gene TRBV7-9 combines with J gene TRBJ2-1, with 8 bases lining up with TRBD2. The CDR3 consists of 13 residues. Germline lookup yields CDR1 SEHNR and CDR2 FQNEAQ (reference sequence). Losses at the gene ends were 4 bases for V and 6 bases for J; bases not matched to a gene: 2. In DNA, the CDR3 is TGTGCCAGCAGCTCGGGGGGGGGCAATGAGCAGTTCTTC. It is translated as CASSSGGGNEQFF.

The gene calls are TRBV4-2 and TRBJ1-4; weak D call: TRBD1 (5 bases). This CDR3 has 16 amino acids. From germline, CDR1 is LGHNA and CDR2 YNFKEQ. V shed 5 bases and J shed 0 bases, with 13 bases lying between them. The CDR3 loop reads CASSYLQTATNEKLFF. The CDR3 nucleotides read TGTGCCAGCAGCTACCTTCAGACAGCAACTAATGAAAAACTGTTTTTT.

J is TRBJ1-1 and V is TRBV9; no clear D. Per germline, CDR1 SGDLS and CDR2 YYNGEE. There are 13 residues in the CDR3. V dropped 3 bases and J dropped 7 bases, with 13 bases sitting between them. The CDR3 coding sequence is TGTGCCAGCAGCGCCGCGGAAGGATATGAAGCTTTCTTT. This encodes CASSAAEGYEAFF.

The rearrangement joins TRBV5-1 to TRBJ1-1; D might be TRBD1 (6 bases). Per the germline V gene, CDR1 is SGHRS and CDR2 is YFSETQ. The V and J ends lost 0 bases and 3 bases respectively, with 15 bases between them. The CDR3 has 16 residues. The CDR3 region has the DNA TGCGCCAGCAGCTTGGAGGGCAGGGGCTGGGACACTGAAGCTTTCTTT. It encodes CASSLEGRGWDTEAFF.

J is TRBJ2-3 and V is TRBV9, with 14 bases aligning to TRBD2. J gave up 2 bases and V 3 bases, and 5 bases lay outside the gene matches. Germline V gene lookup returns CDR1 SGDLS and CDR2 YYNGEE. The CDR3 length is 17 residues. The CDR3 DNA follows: TGTGCCAGCAGCGGCCGGACTAGCGGGGGGATCACAGATACGCAGTATTTT. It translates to CASSGRTSGGITDTQYF.

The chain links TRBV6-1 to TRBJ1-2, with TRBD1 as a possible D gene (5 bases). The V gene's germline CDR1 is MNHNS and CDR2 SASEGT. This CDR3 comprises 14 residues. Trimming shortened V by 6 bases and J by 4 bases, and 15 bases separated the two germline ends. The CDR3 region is CASRTGTSGYGYTF. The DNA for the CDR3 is TGTGCCAGCAGGACCGGGACTTCGGGCTATGGCTACACCTTC.

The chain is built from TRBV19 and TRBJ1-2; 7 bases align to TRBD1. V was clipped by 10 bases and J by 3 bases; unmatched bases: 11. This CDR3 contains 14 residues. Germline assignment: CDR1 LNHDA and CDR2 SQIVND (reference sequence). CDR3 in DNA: TGTGCCACGAGTCCGGGGACAGCAGACTATGGCTACACCTTC. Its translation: CATSPGTADYGYTF. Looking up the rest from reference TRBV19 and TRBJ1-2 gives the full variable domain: DGGITQSPKYLFRKEGQNVTLSCEQNLNHDAMYWYRQDPGQGLRLIYYSQIVNDFQKGDIAEGYSVSREKKESFPLTVTSAQKNPTAFYLCATSPGTADYGYTFGSGTRLTVV.

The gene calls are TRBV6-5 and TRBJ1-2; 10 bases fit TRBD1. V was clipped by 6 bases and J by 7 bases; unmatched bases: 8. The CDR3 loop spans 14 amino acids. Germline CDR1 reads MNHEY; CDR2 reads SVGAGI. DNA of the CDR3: TGTGCCAGCAGATCACGACAGGGGGCTGGTGGCTACACCTTC. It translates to CASRSRQGAGGYTF.

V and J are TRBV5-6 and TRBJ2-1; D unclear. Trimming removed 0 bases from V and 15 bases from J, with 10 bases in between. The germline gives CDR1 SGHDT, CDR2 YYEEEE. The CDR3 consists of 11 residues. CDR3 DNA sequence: TGTGCCAGCAGCTTGGGTGGCAGTTTGTTCTTC. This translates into CASSLGGSLFF.

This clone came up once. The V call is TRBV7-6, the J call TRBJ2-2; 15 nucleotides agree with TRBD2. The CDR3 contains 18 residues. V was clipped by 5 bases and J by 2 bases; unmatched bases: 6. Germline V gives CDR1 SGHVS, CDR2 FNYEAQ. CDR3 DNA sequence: TGTGCCAGCAGCCCGAGGACTAGCGGGAGGGCCAACACCGGGGAGCTGTTTTTT. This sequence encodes CASSPRTSGRANTGELFF.

The CDR3 spells CASRGGQDIIEYF. The CDR3, as DNA: TGTGCCAGCAGGGGGGGACAGGATATCATAGAGTACTTC. The chain employs TRBV2 and TRBJ2-7; 8 bases are shared with TRBD1. Germline CDR1 reads SNHLY; CDR2 reads FYNNEI. The ends lost 6 bases at V and 11 bases at J; junction bases unmatched: 12. The CDR3 runs 13 residues.

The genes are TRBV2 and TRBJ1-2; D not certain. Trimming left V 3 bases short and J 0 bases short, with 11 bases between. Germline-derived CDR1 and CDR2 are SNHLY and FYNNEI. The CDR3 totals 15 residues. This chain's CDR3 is CASSEDHSANYGYTF. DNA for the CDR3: TGTGCCAGCAGTGAGGATCACAGTGCTAACTATGGCTACACCTTC.

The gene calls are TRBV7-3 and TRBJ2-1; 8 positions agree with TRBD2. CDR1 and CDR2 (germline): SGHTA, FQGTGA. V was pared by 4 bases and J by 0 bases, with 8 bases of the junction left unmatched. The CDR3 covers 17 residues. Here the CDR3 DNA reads TGTGCCAGCAGCTCAATGGGGGCGGGGGGCTCCTACAATGAGCAGTTCTTC. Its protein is CASSSMGAGGSYNEQFF.

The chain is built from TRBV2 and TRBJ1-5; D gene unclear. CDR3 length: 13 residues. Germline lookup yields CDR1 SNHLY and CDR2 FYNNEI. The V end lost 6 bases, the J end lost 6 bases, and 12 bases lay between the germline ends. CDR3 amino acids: CASSALASQPQHF. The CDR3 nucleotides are TGTGCCAGCAGCGCCCTCGCGAGTCAGCCCCAGCATTTT.

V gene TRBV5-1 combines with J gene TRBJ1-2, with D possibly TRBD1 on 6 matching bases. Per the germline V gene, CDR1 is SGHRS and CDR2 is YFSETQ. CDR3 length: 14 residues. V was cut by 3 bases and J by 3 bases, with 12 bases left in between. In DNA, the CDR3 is TGCGCCAGCAGCTCCCTAGGGGGGGACTATGGCTACACCTTC. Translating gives CASSSLGGDYGYTF.

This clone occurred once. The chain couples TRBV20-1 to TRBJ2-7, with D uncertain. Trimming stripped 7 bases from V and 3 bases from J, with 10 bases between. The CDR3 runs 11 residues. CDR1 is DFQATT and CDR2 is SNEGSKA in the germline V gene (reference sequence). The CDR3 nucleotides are TGCAGTGTTGAGAACGACTACGAGCAGTACTTC. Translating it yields CSVENDYEQYF.

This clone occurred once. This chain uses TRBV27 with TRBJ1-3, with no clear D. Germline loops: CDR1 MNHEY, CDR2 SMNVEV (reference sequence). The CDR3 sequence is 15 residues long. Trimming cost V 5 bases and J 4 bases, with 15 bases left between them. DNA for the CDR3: TGTGCCAGCAGTCCTGCCTATTCTCCGGGAAACACCATATATTTT. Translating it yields CASSPAYSPGNTIYF.

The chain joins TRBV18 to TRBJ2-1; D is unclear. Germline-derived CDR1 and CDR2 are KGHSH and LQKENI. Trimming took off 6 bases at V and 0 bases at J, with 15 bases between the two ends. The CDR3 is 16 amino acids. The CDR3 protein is CASSPLDRSSYNEQFF. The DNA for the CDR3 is TGTGCCAGCTCCCCCTTAGACCGGAGCTCCTACAATGAGCAGTTCTTC.

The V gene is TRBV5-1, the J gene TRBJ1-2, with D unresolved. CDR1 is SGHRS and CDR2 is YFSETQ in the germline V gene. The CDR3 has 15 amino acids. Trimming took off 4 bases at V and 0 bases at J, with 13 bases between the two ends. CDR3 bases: TGCGCCAGCAGCCAGAACCTAGGAGCTAACTATGGCTACACCTTC. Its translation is CASSQNLGANYGYTF.

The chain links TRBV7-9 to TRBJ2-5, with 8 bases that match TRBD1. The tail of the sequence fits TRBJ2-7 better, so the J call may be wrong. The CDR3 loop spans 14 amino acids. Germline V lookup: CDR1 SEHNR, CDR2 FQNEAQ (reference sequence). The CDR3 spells CASSLVQGADEQYF. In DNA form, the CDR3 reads TGTGCCAGCAGCTTAGTCCAGGGGGCTGACGAGCAGTACTTC.

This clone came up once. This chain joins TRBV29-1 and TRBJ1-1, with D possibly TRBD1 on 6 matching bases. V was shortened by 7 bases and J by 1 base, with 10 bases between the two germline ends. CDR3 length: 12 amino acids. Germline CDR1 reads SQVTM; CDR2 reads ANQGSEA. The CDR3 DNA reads TGCAGCGCGATACAGGGGAACACTGAAGCTTTCTTT. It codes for CSAIQGNTEAFF.

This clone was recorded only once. The CDR3 DNA follows: TGCGCCAGCAGCTCCTCAGGGCCGGACACTGAAGCTTTCTTT. Protein: CASSSSGPDTEAFF. The rearrangement joins TRBV5-1 to TRBJ1-1, with D perhaps TRBD1 (5 bases). The CDR3 covers 14 residues. V dropped 3 bases and J dropped 3 bases, with 12 bases sitting between them. Germline CDR1 reads SGHRS; CDR2 reads YFSETQ.

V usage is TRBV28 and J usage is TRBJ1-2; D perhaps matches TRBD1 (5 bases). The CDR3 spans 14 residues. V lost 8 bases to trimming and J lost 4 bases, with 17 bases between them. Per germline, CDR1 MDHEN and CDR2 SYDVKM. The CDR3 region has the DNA TGTGCCAGCCAGACTAGGGGTGGGTTCTATGGCTACACCTTC. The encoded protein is CASQTRGGFYGYTF.

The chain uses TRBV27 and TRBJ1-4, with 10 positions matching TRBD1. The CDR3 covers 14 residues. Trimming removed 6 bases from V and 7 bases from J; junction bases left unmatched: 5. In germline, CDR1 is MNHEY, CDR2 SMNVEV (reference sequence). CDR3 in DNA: TGTGCCAGCAGGAGACAGGGGGCGCGTGAAAAACTGTTTTTT. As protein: CASRRQGAREKLFF.

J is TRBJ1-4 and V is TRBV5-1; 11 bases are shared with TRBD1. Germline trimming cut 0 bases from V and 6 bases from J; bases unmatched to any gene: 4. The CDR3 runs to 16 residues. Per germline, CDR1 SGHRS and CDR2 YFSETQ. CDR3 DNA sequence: TGCGCCAGCAGCTTGGGTTGGGGACAGGGGGATGAAAAACTGTTTTTT. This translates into CASSLGWGQGDEKLFF.

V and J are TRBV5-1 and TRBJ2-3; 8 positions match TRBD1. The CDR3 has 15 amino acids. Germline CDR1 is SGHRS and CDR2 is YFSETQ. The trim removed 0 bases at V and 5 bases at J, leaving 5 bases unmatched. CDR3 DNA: TGCGCCAGCAGCTTGGGCAGGGGGCAGCAAGATACGCAGTATTTT. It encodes CASSLGRGQQDTQYF.